The present T cell receptor beta chain was sequenced within a study of early T cells in non-severe SARS-CoV-2 infection. TCRdb called the 5' RACE reads again in MiXCR, with one record for every CDR3 protein. The table lists some 91,000 distinct CDR3 sequences, more than 12% of them singletons. This clonotype was counted a few times. This CDR3 contains 16 residues. Germline V gene data show CDR1 as MDHEN and CDR2 as SYDVKM. Between the trimmed V and J ends, which lost 9 bases and 0 bases, there was a span of 15 bases. Sample: whole blood. V gene TRBV28 combines with J gene TRBJ1-6; no firm D call. The sequence derives from an adult who was a healthcare worker with PCR-confirmed SARS-CoV-2 infection or an uninfected control (not recorded which). This chain's CDR3 is CASCRRISSYNSPLHF. CDR3 nucleotide sequence: TGTGCCAGTTGCCGACGGATCAGCTCCTATAATTCACCCCTCCACTTT. The whole variable domain, remainder taken from reference TRBV28 and TRBJ1-6, is DVKVTQSSRYLVKRTGEKVFLECVQDMDHENMFWYRQDPGLGLRLIYFSYDVKMKEKGDIPEGYSVSREKKERFSLILESASTNQTSMYLCASCRRISSYNSPLHFGNGTRLTVT.